These 26 T cell receptor beta chains share one sample of origin, sequenced in a study of shared clonotypes between healthy human individuals. CD8 cells regarded as naive lacked CD45RO, were positively chosen for CCR7, and omitted terminally differentiated effector memory CD45RA+ cells. The method was immunoSEQ multiplex PCR; TCRdb's version includes in-frame clones alone and lacks a portion of them. The data contain 550,000 to 750,000 clones, approximately 90% of them seen just once; the ten biggest clones take up about 24%. Sequencing was performed on naive CD8+ T cells sorted from blood. Receptors were obtained from a man aged 25-40 years in good health.

The chain links TRBV28 to TRBJ2-7; D might be TRBD1 or TRBD2, each matching 5 bases. The ends were cut back, 7 bases at V and 0 bases at J, with 13 bases in the middle. This CDR3 contains 14 residues. CDR1 is MDHEN, CDR2 SYDVKM, per germline. CDR3 protein: CASTTGTLSYEQYF. The CDR3 DNA sequence: TGTGCCAGCACTACCGGGACCCTCTCCTACGAGCAGTACTTC.

The chain joins TRBV9 to TRBJ2-5; the D is unclear. This CDR3 is built from 11 residues. The V end lost 4 bases, the J end lost 4 bases, and 5 bases lay between the germline ends. Germline values: CDR1 SGDLS, CDR2 YYNGEE. For the CDR3, the DNA is TGTGCCAGCAGCCCAGGAGAGACCCAGTACTTC. It yields the protein CASSPGETQYF.

This chain links TRBV6-1 with TRBJ1-5; D is unresolved. CDR3 length equals 14 residues. Trimming took off 6 bases at V and 3 bases at J, with 12 bases between the two ends. Germline-derived CDR1 and CDR2 are MNHNS and SASEGT. CDR3 sequence (DNA): TGTGCCAGCAGCTTCACAGAAATCAATCAGCCCCAGCATTTT. Translated: CASSFTEINQPQHF.

V gene TRBV19 combines with J gene TRBJ2-1; 14 bases align to TRBD2. CDR1 and CDR2 from the germline V gene are LNHDA and SQIVND (reference sequence). V lost 5 bases, J lost 9 bases, and 6 bases stayed unmatched. The CDR3 has 15 amino acids. Written as DNA, the CDR3 is TGTGCCAGTAGTTTCGCCGGGACTAGCGGGAGTGAGCAGTTCTTC. This sequence encodes CASSFAGTSGSEQFF.

The chain carries TRBV7-2 and TRBJ2-1; D is unresolved. Germline CDR1 reads SGHTA; CDR2 reads FQGNSA. This CDR3 is 17 amino acids long. V gave up 2 bases and J gave up 8 bases, with 22 bases separating them. In DNA form, the CDR3 reads TGTGCCAGCAGCTTAAGCCCAGACGAAGTAGTTAAAGATGAGCAGTTCTTC. The encoded protein is CASSLSPDEVVKDEQFF.

The chain has TRBV28 and TRBJ1-5; maybe TRBD1 (6 bases). Germline CDR1 and CDR2: MDHEN and SYDVKM. The V end lost 7 bases, the J end lost 3 bases, and 13 bases lay between the germline ends. The CDR3 sequence is 14 residues long. Here the CDR3 DNA reads TGTGCCAGCAATCCTACAGGGTCCAATCAGCCCCAGCATTTT. Amino acid sequence: CASNPTGSNQPQHF.

V usage is TRBV7-8 and J usage is TRBJ1-3; D remains ambiguous. CDR3 length equals 12 residues. CDR1 is SGHVS, CDR2 FQNEAQ, per germline. V was pared by 5 bases and J by 8 bases, with 10 bases between. CDR3 loop: CASSLHRDTIYF. The CDR3 nucleotides read TGTGCCAGCAGCCTACACCGGGACACCATATATTTT.

This clone was picked up a small number of times. The J gene is TRBJ2-3, the V gene TRBV7-9; D is unresolved. V lost 1 base and J lost 4, with 3 bases in between. CDR3 length equals 12 residues. Germline CDR1 reads SEHNR; CDR2 reads FQNEAQ (reference sequence). This CDR3 reads CASSLDADTQYF. CDR3 DNA sequence: TGTGCCAGCAGCTTAGACGCAGATACGCAGTATTTT.

The V and J genes are TRBV6-5 and TRBJ2-5; 8 bases match TRBD1. Germline values: CDR1 MNHEY, CDR2 SVGAGI. The CDR3 length is 15 residues. V lost 4 bases and J lost 2; bases outside the gene matches: 6. CDR3 amino acids: CASSSGGGTQETQYF. In nucleotides, the CDR3 is TGTGCCAGCAGTTCAGGGGGCGGGACACAAGAGACCCAGTACTTC.

The rearrangement uses TRBV7-6 and TRBJ2-7, with 9 positions matching TRBD1. The CDR3 contains 15 residues. The V gene end was trimmed by 5 bases and the J gene end by 4 bases; junction bases not matched to a gene: 9. CDR1 is SGHVS and CDR2 is FNYEAQ in the germline V gene. CDR3 DNA sequence: TGTGCCAGCAGCATAAGACAGGGGGAGGTATACGAGCAGTACTTC. This gives the protein CASSIRQGEVYEQYF.

This clone was recorded only once. This chain joins TRBV29-1 and TRBJ2-7; TRBD1 is a possible D gene (5 bases). CDR3 length equals 13 residues. V shed 3 bases and J shed 0 bases, with 9 bases lying between them. CDR1 and CDR2 from the germline V gene are SQVTM and ANQGSEA. CDR3 in amino acids: CSVDIDSSYEQYF. The CDR3, as DNA: TGCAGCGTTGATATTGACAGCTCCTACGAGCAGTACTTC.

The chain is built from TRBV27 and TRBJ2-2, with D tentatively TRBD2 (6 bases). This CDR3 region has 14 residues. The germline V gene has CDR1 MNHEY and CDR2 SMNVEV (reference sequence). V lost 5 bases to trimming and J lost 6 bases, with 13 bases between them. CDR3 DNA sequence: TGTGCCAGCAGTCCCGCTAGCGCCCCCGGGGAGCTGTTTTTT. The encoded protein is CASSPASAPGELFF.

The rearrangement uses TRBV7-9 and TRBJ2-7, with 7 bases that match TRBD2. V lost 1 base and J lost 5; bases outside the gene matches: 14. CDR3 length: 17 amino acids. CDR1 is SEHNR and CDR2 is FQNEAQ in the germline V gene (reference sequence). The CDR3 DNA follows: TGTGCCAGCAGCTTAGGAGGAGGGGCGGGGGATCAACACGAGCAGTACTTC. This translates into CASSLGGGAGDQHEQYF. Filled out from reference TRBV7-9 and TRBJ2-7, the complete variable domain reads DTGVSQNPRHKITKRGQNVTFRCDPISEHNRLYWYRQTLGQGPEFLTYFQNEAQLEKSRLLSDRFSAERPKGSFSTLEIQRTEQGDSAMYLCASSLGGGAGDQHEQYFGPGTRLTVT.

This chain uses TRBV6-6 with TRBJ2-1; D is possibly TRBD1 (5 bases). Trimming pared 6 bases from V and 6 bases from J, leaving 15 bases between. CDR3 size: 14 residues. Germline CDR1 MNHNY, CDR2 SVGAGI (reference sequence). The DNA of the CDR3 is TGTGCCAGCAGCTACGAAGTGGGGCTCAATGAGCAGTTCTTC. It codes for CASSYEVGLNEQFF.

The rearrangement joins TRBV7-9 to TRBJ2-1; D gene unclear. The V end lost 5 bases, the J end lost 6 bases, and 5 bases lay between the germline ends. The germline CDR1 and CDR2 sequences are SEHNR and FQNEAQ (reference sequence). This CDR3 contains 11 residues. This chain's CDR3 is CASSPINEQFF. The DNA for the CDR3 is TGTGCCAGCAGCCCAATCAATGAGCAGTTCTTC.

This chain uses TRBV6-6 with TRBJ2-6; no definite D call. There are 16 residues in the CDR3. The germline V gene encodes CDR1 MNHNY and CDR2 SVGAGI (reference sequence). The V end was cut by 5 bases, the J end by 3 bases, with 14 bases between. CDR3 sequence reads: CASSASRVGGANVLTF. CDR3 in DNA: TGTGCCAGCAGTGCCTCTAGGGTTGGTGGGGCCAACGTCCTGACTTTC.

The rearrangement uses TRBV2 and TRBJ2-7, with D unclear. The CDR3 contains 11 residues. The germline V gene encodes CDR1 SNHLY and CDR2 FYNNEI. V was cut by 7 bases and J by 5 bases, with 9 bases left in between. DNA for the CDR3: TGTGCCAGCAACATAAGGGACGAGCAGTACTTC. Translated, it gives CASNIRDEQYF.

The rearrangement links TRBV27 to TRBJ2-3; D may be TRBD2 (5 bases). This CDR3 contains 14 residues. CDR1 and CDR2 from the germline V gene are MNHEY and SMNVEV (reference sequence). V was cut by 8 bases and J by 5 bases, with 17 bases left in between. The CDR3 loop reads CASRRGLIGDTQYF. In nucleotides, the CDR3 is TGTGCCAGCCGACGAGGGCTAATTGGAGATACGCAGTATTTT.

This chain links TRBV7-9 with TRBJ2-1; no reliable D call. Per germline, CDR1 SEHNR and CDR2 FQNEAQ (reference sequence). Trimming shortened V by 3 bases and J by 6 bases, and 9 bases separated the two germline ends. This CDR3 has 13 residues. CDR3: CASSFPDSNEQFF. The CDR3 DNA reads as TGTGCCAGCAGCTTTCCGGATTCCAATGAGCAGTTCTTC.

The chain carries TRBV28 and TRBJ2-3; no clear D. The CDR3 is 14 amino acids. The V end was cut by 7 bases, the J end by 10 bases, with 21 bases between. Germline assignment: CDR1 MDHEN and CDR2 SYDVKM. This chain's CDR3 is CASKRQRPTGPQYF. The DNA of the CDR3 is TGTGCCAGCAAACGTCAAAGGCCCACTGGGCCGCAGTATTTT.

Concerning this clone itself: Other DNA variants within this sample encode the same CDR3. J is TRBJ2-1 and V is TRBV11-2; the match to TRBD2 covers 14 bases. The CDR3 has 15 amino acids. Germline assignment: CDR1 SGHAT and CDR2 FQNNGV. Trimming removed 5 bases from V and 4 bases from J; junction bases left unmatched: 1. CDR3 in amino acids: CASSRTSGGYNEQFF. In DNA form, the CDR3 reads TGTGCCAGCAGCCGGACTAGCGGGGGGTACAATGAGCAGTTCTTC.

The chain recombines TRBV29-1 with TRBJ2-2; 7 bases align to TRBD2. J lost 2 bases, V lost 3 bases, and 3 bases had no gene match. Germline assignment: CDR1 SQVTM and CDR2 ANQGSEA. The CDR3 is 14 amino acids. The CDR3 DNA reads as TGCAGCGTTGATGGGACTACCAACACCGGGGAGCTGTTTTTT. Translated, it gives CSVDGTTNTGELFF.

The chain is built from TRBV27 and TRBJ1-5; D remains ambiguous. Trimming took off 5 bases at V and 0 bases at J, with 8 bases between the two ends. Germline V gene lookup returns CDR1 MNHEY and CDR2 SMNVEV (reference sequence). CDR3 length: 14 amino acids. CDR3 sequence reads: CASSIGVSNQPQHF. The DNA for the CDR3 is TGTGCCAGCAGTATCGGGGTTAGCAATCAGCCCCAGCATTTT.

The chain carries TRBV10-3 and TRBJ1-1; D uncertain. The V and J ends lost 2 bases and 2 bases respectively, with 9 bases between them. This CDR3 spans 14 amino acids. Germline lookup yields CDR1 ENHRY and CDR2 SYGVKD. DNA of the CDR3: TGTGCCATCAGTGAGGTGGGCCCCAACACTGAAGCTTTCTTT. Its translation: CAISEVGPNTEAFF.

The chain recombines TRBV28 with TRBJ2-7; D perhaps matches TRBD2 (6 bases). The CDR3 has 13 amino acids. The V gene lost 3 bases and the J gene lost 4 bases, with 10 bases spanning the gap. Per the germline V gene, CDR1 is MDHEN and CDR2 is SYDVKM. The CDR3 loop reads CASSFRGDYEQYF. The CDR3 DNA is TGTGCCAGCAGTTTCCGCGGGGATTACGAGCAGTACTTC. The full variable domain, with the rest looked up from reference TRBV28 and TRBJ2-7, is DVKVTQSSRYLVKRTGEKVFLECVQDMDHENMFWYRQDPGLGLRLIYFSYDVKMKEKGDIPEGYSVSREKKERFSLILESASTNQTSMYLCASSFRGDYEQYFGPGTRLTVT.

The V and J genes are TRBV18 and TRBJ2-7, with 8 bases aligning to TRBD1. The junction had 4 bases not matched to a gene; V was cut back by 6 bases and J by 3 bases. The CDR3 sequence is 13 residues long. Germline V lookup: CDR1 KGHSH, CDR2 LQKENI. CDR3 nucleotides: TGTGCCAGCTCCTACGACAGGGGCTACGAGCAGTACTTC. Amino acid sequence: CASSYDRGYEQYF.